The 12 T cell receptor beta chains listed next were all sequenced from one sample in a study of response to subunit inactivated influenza vaccine. Via MiXCR, TCRdb re-called the RT-PCR reads, giving one row per CDR3 protein. The sample carries 700,000 to 900,000 distinct CDR3 sequences, around 20% recorded once. The input for sequencing was PBMCs from blood, taken roughly 5 days after vaccination. These receptors were collected from a man aged 45 to 65 who received an inactivated influenza vaccine.

Here the CDR3 DNA reads TGTGCCAGCAGCCCCAGAGTAGCTGGCGGGGAGCTGTTTTTT. Its translation: CASSPRVAGGELFF. This rearrangement joins TRBV7-3 to TRBJ2-2; D is ambiguous. The V end lost 5 bases, the J end lost 7 bases, and 14 bases lay between the germline ends. The germline CDR1 and CDR2 sequences are SGHTA and FQGTGA. This CDR3 is 14 amino acids long.

The chain is built from TRBV7-2 and TRBJ2-1; tentative D call: TRBD2 (6 bases). The length of the CDR3 is 14 residues. V lost 1 base, J lost 10 bases, and 14 bases lay in between. Germline CDR1 SGHTA, CDR2 FQGNSA. The CDR3, as DNA: TGTGCCAGCAGCTTAGAAGGTGTGGGGGGAGAGCAGTTCTTC. The encoded protein is CASSLEGVGGEQFF.

This clonotype was counted at least ten times. The gene calls are TRBV7-2 and TRBJ2-1; TRBD1 might be the D (5 bases). The CDR3 runs 17 residues. V shed 4 bases and J shed 5 bases, with 21 bases lying between them. Germline V CDR1 and CDR2: SGHTA, FQGNSA. The CDR3 coding sequence is TGTGCCAGCAGCTCCGCCGCATGGTACAGGACCAACAATGAGCAGTTCTTC. Protein product: CASSSAAWYRTNNEQFF.

In this sample, this clonotype turned up a few times. The junction and the germline gene differ at one end; a read error may be behind it. The chain is built from TRBV5-4 and TRBJ2-5; unclear D gene. This CDR3 comprises 9 residues. Germline V CDR1 and CDR2: SGHNT, YYREEE (reference sequence). The CDR3 loop reads CASSLLKSF. The DNA for the CDR3 is TGTGCCAGCAGCTTATTGAAGAGCTTC.

The chain recombines TRBV20-1 with TRBJ2-7; TRBD2 might be the D (7 bases). Trimming left V 7 bases short and J 3 bases short, with 16 bases between. The CDR3 has 13 residues. Germline CDR1 and CDR2: DFQATT and SNEGSKA (reference sequence). The CDR3 protein is CSVGGRPLYEQYF. In nucleotides, the CDR3 is TGCAGTGTCGGGGGGCGCCCCCTCTACGAGCAGTACTTC.

This clonotype was found once. The V call is TRBV27, the J call TRBJ2-1, with D perhaps matching TRBD2 (7 bases). The CDR3 loop spans 17 amino acids. Germline V gene sequence: CDR1 MNHEY, CDR2 SMNVEV (reference sequence). Trimming pared 3 bases from V and 4 bases from J, leaving 19 bases between. The CDR3 protein is CASSFGGASGVYNEQFF. Here the CDR3 DNA reads TGTGCCAGCAGTTTTGGGGGGGCTAGCGGAGTTTACAATGAGCAGTTCTTC.

This clonotype occurred many times. The rearrangement joins TRBV20-1 to TRBJ1-2; D gene uncertain. Germline V gene lookup returns CDR1 DFQATT and CDR2 SNEGSKA (reference sequence). The CDR3 spans 14 residues. V lost 5 bases, J lost 6 bases, and 19 bases lay in between. Here the CDR3 DNA reads TGCAGTGCTTTTTCCGGAAGGAATTCCGATGGCTACACCTTC. Amino acid sequence: CSAFSGRNSDGYTF.

Ten or more counts support this clonotype. V is TRBV20-1 and J is TRBJ2-3; D not certain. The germline V gene encodes CDR1 DFQATT and CDR2 SNEGSKA (reference sequence). V lost 7 bases, J lost 0 bases, and 11 bases lay in between. The CDR3 length is 13 residues. The CDR3 bases are TGCAGTGGGAGTGGGCCCAGCACAGATACGCAGTATTTT. It specifies CSGSGPSTDTQYF.

This clonotype has a handful of counts. The chain recombines TRBV10-3 with TRBJ2-7; a possible D gene is TRBD2 (7 bases). The CDR3 is made up of 12 amino acids. The germline gives CDR1 ENHRY, CDR2 SYGVKD. Trimming removed 7 bases from V and 7 bases from J, with 14 bases in between. The DNA of the CDR3 is TGTGCCATCAACCTGGGAGGGGGGGAGCAGTACTTC. Encoded protein: CAINLGGGEQYF.

This clonotype has just a few counts. The chain uses TRBV7-2 and TRBJ2-2; possible D gene TRBD1, 5 bases. The CDR3 has 14 residues. Trimming removed 5 bases from V and 3 bases from J, with 10 bases in between. Germline-derived CDR1 and CDR2 are SGHTA and FQGNSA. CDR3 protein: CASSRTRDTGELFF. The CDR3 DNA follows: TGTGCCAGCAGCCGGACCAGGGACACCGGGGAGCTGTTTTTT.

There are a few counts of this clonotype. The CDR3 sequence: CASSLEGASREQYF. CDR3 coding DNA: TGTGCCAGCAGCTTAGAGGGGGCCTCGCGTGAGCAGTACTTC. This chain uses TRBV7-2 with TRBJ2-7, with TRBD1 identical over 7 bases. Germline V CDR1 and CDR2: SGHTA, FQGNSA. V shed 1 base and J 7 bases; nucleotides not matched to a gene: 7. The CDR3 is 14 residues long.

The table lists this clonotype with a few counts. The chain couples TRBV6-2 or TRBV6-3 to TRBJ1-2; perhaps TRBD1 as D (5 bases). Germline-derived CDR1 and CDR2 are MNHEY and SVGEGT. This CDR3 has 13 residues. The V end was cut by 3 bases, the J end by 7 bases, with 12 bases between. This chain's CDR3 is CASSYLGDGGYTF. In DNA, the CDR3 is TGTGCCAGCAGTTATTTGGGGGATGGTGGCTACACCTTC.